These 15 T cell receptor beta chains originate from one sample sequenced in a study of cytomegalovirus exposure and HLA in healthy donors. 13 Jbeta primers and 60 Vbeta primers were used for the PCR. Assay used: immunoSEQ multiplex PCR; TCRdb lists only in-frame clones, some missing. The repertoire holds 75,000 to 90,000 clones, with around 81% as singletons. The specimen was PBMCs. Receptors originate from a male donor in good health and CMV-seropositive.

The chain recombines TRBV6-5 with TRBJ2-3, with a possible D match to TRBD2 (6 bases). Germline V gene lookup returns CDR1 MNHEY and CDR2 SVGAGI. The CDR3 has 16 residues. Trimming shortened V by 0 bases and J by 0 bases, and 10 bases separated the two germline ends. The chain's CDR3 is CASSYSSSGSTDTQYF. CDR3 DNA sequence: TGTGCCAGCAGTTACTCGTCGAGCGGGAGCACAGATACGCAGTATTTT.

The chain is built from TRBV7-3 and TRBJ2-1, with 8 bases fitting TRBD2. CDR3 size: 16 residues. Losses at the gene ends were 4 bases for V and 5 bases for J; bases not matched to a gene: 10. Germline V gives CDR1 SGHTA, CDR2 FQGTGA. CDR3 region: CASSSNRGGPHNEQFF. Written as DNA, the CDR3 is TGTGCCAGCAGCTCAAATCGGGGGGGCCCCCACAATGAGCAGTTCTTC.

The genes are TRBV19 and TRBJ1-5, with 8 bases matching TRBD1. The J segment lost 5 bases and the V segment lost 3 bases, leaving 6 bases of the junction unmatched. The germline V gene has CDR1 LNHDA and CDR2 SQIVND (reference sequence). The CDR3 length is 15 residues. CDR3 region: CASSIAQGGYQPQHF. CDR3 sequence (DNA): TGTGCCAGTAGTATCGCACAGGGGGGATATCAGCCCCAGCATTTT.

The J gene is TRBJ2-2, the V gene TRBV10-1, with 9 bases identical to TRBD2. Germline V lookup: CDR1 WNHNN, CDR2 SYGVQD (reference sequence). V shed 6 bases, J shed 6 bases, and the junction held 11 bases outside the gene matches. The length of the CDR3 is 16 residues. CDR3: CASRDGTSSHAGELFF. The CDR3 DNA is TGCGCCAGCAGAGACGGGACTAGCTCTCACGCCGGGGAGCTGTTTTTT.

The V and J genes are TRBV14 and TRBJ2-5, with D hard to call. The V end lost 4 bases, the J end lost 2 bases, and 11 bases lay between the germline ends. CDR1 and CDR2 (germline): SGHDN, FVKESK. This CDR3 region has 14 residues. The CDR3, as DNA: TGTGCCAGCAGCCCTCGGTACAGTCAAGAGACCCAGTACTTC. Translating it yields CASSPRYSQETQYF.

The chain carries TRBV7-3 and TRBJ2-3; D remains unclear. There are 13 residues in the CDR3. The germline CDR1 and CDR2 sequences are SGHTA and FQGTGA. V was pared by 1 base and J by 2 bases, with 4 bases between. CDR3 coding DNA: TGTGCCAGCAGCTTAAGTTACACAGATACGCAGTATTTT. Protein sequence: CASSLSYTDTQYF.

This clone was seen repeatedly, ten times or more. The rearrangement joins TRBV4-1 to TRBJ2-1; 9 nucleotides line up with TRBD2. The CDR3 runs to 15 residues. V was pared by 6 bases and J by 10 bases, with 13 bases of the junction left unmatched. Germline lookup yields CDR1 MGHRA and CDR2 YSYEKL. CDR3 in DNA: TGCGCCAGCAGTTTTCCGGGACTAGCAGTGGAAGAGCAGTTCTTC. Translation: CASSFPGLAVEEQFF.

The gene calls are TRBV6-5 and TRBJ1-1; a possible D gene is TRBD1 (6 bases). Germline loops: CDR1 MNHEY, CDR2 SVGAGI. This CDR3 region has 13 residues. The V gene lost 5 bases and the J gene lost 7 bases, with 14 bases spanning the gap. As DNA, the CDR3 is TGTGCCAGCAGTCTGAACAGGGATTATGAAGCTTTCTTT. It yields the protein CASSLNRDYEAFF.

This chain joins TRBV9 and TRBJ2-5; 9 positions match TRBD1. This CDR3 contains 16 residues. Looked up from germline, CDR1 is SGDLS and CDR2 is YYNGEE. J was trimmed by 4 bases and V by 3 bases; bases with no gene match: 10. In nucleotides, the CDR3 is TGTGCCAGCAGCGCCATCCCCAACAGGGGGCGAGAGACCCAGTACTTC. It is translated as CASSAIPNRGRETQYF.

The V and J genes are TRBV7-9 and TRBJ2-7; 7 nucleotides match TRBD1. The CDR3 runs to 15 residues. V trimming: 4 bases; J trimming: 2 bases; junction bases outside the gene matches: 8. From germline, CDR1 is SEHNR and CDR2 FQNEAQ (reference sequence). The CDR3 region has the DNA TGTGCCAGCAGCTCCCCCAGGGGGTTAACCTACGAGCAGTACTTC. Protein product: CASSSPRGLTYEQYF. The entire variable domain, with the rest obtained from reference TRBV7-9 and TRBJ2-7, is as follows: DTGVSQNPRHKITKRGQNVTFRCDPISEHNRLYWYRQTLGQGPEFLTYFQNEAQLEKSRLLSDRFSAERPKGSFSTLEIQRTEQGDSAMYLCASSSPRGLTYEQYFGPGTRLTVT.

V usage is TRBV7-6 and J usage is TRBJ2-1, with 9 bases identical to TRBD1. This CDR3 region has 16 residues. J lost 4 bases, V lost 5 bases, and 9 bases had no gene match. CDR1 is SGHVS, CDR2 FNYEAQ, per germline. The CDR3 DNA reads as TGTGCCAGCAGCCTAAATCCGGGACAGGGATACAATGAGCAGTTCTTC. Encoded protein: CASSLNPGQGYNEQFF.

V gene TRBV5-1 combines with J gene TRBJ2-2, with D possibly being TRBD2 (6 bases). CDR1 and CDR2 from the germline V gene are SGHRS and YFSETQ. CDR3 length: 14 residues. V was clipped by 4 bases and J by 5 bases, with 12 bases between them. The CDR3 nucleotides are TGCGCCAGCAGCACCCGGGAGATGACCGGGGAGCTGTTTTTT. Translation: CASSTREMTGELFF.

The V and J genes are TRBV27 and TRBJ2-5; 11 nucleotides match TRBD2. The J call may be faulty, since TRBJ2-7 better matches the DNA end. The CDR3 length is 14 residues. The germline gives CDR1 MNHEY, CDR2 SMNVEV (reference sequence). This CDR3 is CASTTSGRFSEQYF. The CDR3 coding sequence is TGTGCCAGCACCACTAGCGGGAGATTCTCCGAGCAGTACTTC.

CDR3 residues: CASSDPSETQYF. The CDR3 DNA follows: TGTGCCAGCAGTGACCCCTCCGAGACCCAGTACTTC. The chain combines TRBV6-1 with TRBJ2-5; D unresolved. The V end lost 3 bases, the J end lost 5 bases, and 7 bases lay between the germline ends. CDR1 is MNHNS, CDR2 SASEGT, per germline. This CDR3 comprises 12 residues.

The chain is built from TRBV10-3 and TRBJ1-2, with 9 bases fitting TRBD1. Germline CDR1 is ENHRY and CDR2 is SYGVKD. The CDR3 has 15 amino acids. V shed 6 bases and J 8 bases; nucleotides not matched to a gene: 13. As DNA, the CDR3 is TGTGCCATCAGGCCTGGACAGGGGATTGCTTCCGGCTACACCTTC. Amino acids: CAIRPGQGIASGYTF.